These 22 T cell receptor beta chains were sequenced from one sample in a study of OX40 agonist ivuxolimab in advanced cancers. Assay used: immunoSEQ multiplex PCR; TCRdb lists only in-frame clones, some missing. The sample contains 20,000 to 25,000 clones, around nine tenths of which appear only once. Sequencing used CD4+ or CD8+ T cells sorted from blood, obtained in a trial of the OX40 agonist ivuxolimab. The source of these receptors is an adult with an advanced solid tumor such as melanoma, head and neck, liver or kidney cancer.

The CDR3 loop is CASSAAGPTDEQYF. The CDR3, as DNA: TGTGCCAGCAGCGCGGCGGGCCCCACAGACGAGCAGTACTTC. This chain uses TRBV7-8 with TRBJ2-7, with D perhaps TRBD2 (5 bases). This CDR3 contains 14 residues. The V end lost 5 bases, the J end lost 5 bases, and 16 bases lay between the germline ends. The germline V gene encodes CDR1 SGHVS and CDR2 FQNEAQ.

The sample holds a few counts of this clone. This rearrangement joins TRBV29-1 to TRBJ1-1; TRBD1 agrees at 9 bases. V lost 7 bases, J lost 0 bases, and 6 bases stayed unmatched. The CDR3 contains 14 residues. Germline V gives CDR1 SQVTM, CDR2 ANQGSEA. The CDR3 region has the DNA TGCAGCGCTATGGGACAGGGCATGAACACTGAAGCTTTCTTT. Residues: CSAMGQGMNTEAFF.

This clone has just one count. CDR3: CASSPGLVLEQYF. The CDR3 DNA reads TGTGCCAGCAGCCCGGGACTAGTCTTGGAGCAGTACTTC. The chain has TRBV9 and TRBJ2-7; TRBD2 aligns across 8 bases. The CDR3 has 13 amino acids. J lost 7 bases, V lost 4 bases, and 7 bases had no gene match. Germline values: CDR1 SGDLS, CDR2 YYNGEE.

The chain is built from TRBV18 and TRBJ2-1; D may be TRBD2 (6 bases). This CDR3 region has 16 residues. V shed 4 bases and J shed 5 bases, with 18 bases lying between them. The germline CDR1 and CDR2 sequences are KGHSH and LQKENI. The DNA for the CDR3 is TGTGCCAGCTCACTCGCCTTGGAGGGTAAGGACAATGAGCAGTTCTTC. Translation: CASSLALEGKDNEQFF.

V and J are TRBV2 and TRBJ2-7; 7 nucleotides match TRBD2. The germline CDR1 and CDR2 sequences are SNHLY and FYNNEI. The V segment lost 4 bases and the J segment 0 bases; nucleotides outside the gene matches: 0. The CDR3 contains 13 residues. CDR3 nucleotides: TGTGCCAGCAGTGGGGAGGGCTCCTACGAGCAGTACTTC. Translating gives CASSGEGSYEQYF.

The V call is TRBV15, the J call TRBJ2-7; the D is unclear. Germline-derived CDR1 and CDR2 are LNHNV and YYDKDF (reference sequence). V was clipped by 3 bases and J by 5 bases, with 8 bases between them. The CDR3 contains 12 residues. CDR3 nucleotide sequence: TGTGCCACCAGCAGTGGCAACGACGAGCAGTACTTC. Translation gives CATSSGNDEQYF.

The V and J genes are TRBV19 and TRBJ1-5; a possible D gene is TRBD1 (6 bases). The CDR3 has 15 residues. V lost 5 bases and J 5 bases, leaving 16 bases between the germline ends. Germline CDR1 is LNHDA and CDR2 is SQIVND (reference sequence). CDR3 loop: CASSSGDIQDQPQHF. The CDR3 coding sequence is TGTGCCAGTAGTTCAGGGGACATCCAGGATCAGCCCCAGCATTTT.

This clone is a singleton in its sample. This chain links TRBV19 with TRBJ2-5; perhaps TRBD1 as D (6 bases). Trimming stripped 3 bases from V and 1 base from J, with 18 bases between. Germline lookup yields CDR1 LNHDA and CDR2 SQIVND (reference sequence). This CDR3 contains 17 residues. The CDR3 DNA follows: TGTGCCAGTAGTATTTCGGAGACAGGCGGTGGCCAAGAGACCCAGTACTTC. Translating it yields CASSISETGGGQETQYF.

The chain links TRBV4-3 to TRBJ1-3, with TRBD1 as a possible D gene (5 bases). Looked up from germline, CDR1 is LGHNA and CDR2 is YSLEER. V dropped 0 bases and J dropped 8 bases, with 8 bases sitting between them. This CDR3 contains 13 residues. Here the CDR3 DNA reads TGCGCCAGCAGCCAAGAAGGGGTGGACACCATATATTTT. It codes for CASSQEGVDTIYF.

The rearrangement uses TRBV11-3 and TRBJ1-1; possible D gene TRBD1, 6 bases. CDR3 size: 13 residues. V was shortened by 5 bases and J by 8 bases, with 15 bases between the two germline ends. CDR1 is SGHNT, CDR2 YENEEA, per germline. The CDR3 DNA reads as TGTGCCAGCAGCCAAGCGGGGGGGCCGGAAGCTTTCTTT. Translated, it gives CASSQAGGPEAFF.

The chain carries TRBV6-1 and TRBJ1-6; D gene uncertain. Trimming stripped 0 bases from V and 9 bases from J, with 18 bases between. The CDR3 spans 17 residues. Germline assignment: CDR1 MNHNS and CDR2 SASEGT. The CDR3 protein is CASSEAIGKGISSPLHF. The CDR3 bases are TGTGCCAGCAGTGAAGCGATTGGGAAAGGGATCAGTTCACCCCTCCACTTT.

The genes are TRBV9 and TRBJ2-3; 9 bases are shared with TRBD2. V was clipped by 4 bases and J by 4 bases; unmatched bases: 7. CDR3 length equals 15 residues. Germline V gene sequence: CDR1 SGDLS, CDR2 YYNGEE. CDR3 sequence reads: CASSMARGGPDTQYF. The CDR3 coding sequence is TGTGCCAGCAGCATGGCGCGGGGGGGCCCAGATACGCAGTATTTT.

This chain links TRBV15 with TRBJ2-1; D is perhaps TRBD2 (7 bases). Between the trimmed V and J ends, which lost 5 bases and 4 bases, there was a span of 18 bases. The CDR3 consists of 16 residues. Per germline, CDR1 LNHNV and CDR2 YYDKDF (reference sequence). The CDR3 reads CATSPWVGGLYNEQFF. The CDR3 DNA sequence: TGTGCCACCAGCCCCTGGGTGGGGGGGCTTTACAATGAGCAGTTCTTC.

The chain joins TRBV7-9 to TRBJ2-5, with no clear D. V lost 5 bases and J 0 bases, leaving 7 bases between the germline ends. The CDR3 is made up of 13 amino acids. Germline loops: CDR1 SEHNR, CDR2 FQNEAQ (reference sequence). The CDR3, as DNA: TGTGCCAGCAGCCCCCCGGACCAAGAGACCCAGTACTTC. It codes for CASSPPDQETQYF.

CDR3 sequence: CASSEDDRGLSYEQYF. DNA for the CDR3: TGTGCCAGCAGTGAAGATGACAGGGGGCTATCCTACGAGCAGTACTTC. The genes are TRBV6-1 and TRBJ2-7; 10 positions match TRBD1. The germline V gene encodes CDR1 MNHNS and CDR2 SASEGT. This CDR3 comprises 16 residues. The V and J ends lost 1 base and 1 base, in that order; junction bases with no gene match: 4.

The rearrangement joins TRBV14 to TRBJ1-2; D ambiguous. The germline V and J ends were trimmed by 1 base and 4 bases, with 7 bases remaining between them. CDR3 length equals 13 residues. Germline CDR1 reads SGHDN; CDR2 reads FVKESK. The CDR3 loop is CASSQVRSYGYTF. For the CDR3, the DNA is TGTGCCAGCAGCCAAGTAAGGTCCTATGGCTACACCTTC.

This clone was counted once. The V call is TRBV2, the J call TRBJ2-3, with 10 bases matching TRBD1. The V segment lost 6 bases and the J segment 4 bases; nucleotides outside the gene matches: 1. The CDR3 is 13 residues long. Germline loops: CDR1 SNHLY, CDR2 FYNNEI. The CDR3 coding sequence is TGTGCCAGCAGGGGACAGGGGCCAGATACGCAGTATTTT. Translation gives CASRGQGPDTQYF.

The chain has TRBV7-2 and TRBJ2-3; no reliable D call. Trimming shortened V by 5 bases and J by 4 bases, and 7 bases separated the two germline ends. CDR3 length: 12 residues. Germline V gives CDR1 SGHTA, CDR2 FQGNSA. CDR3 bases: TGTGCCAGCAGCACCCGTCCAGATACGCAGTATTTT. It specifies CASSTRPDTQYF.

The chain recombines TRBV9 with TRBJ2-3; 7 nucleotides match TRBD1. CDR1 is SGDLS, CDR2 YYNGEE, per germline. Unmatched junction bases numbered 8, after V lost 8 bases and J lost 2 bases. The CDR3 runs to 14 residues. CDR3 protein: CASSPQGDTDTQYF. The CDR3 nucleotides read TGTGCCAGTAGCCCCCAGGGGGACACAGATACGCAGTATTTT.

This chain's CDR3 is CASSYTDTEAFF. CDR3 nucleotides: TGTGCCAGCAGCTATACAGACACTGAAGCTTTCTTT. This chain links TRBV6-6 with TRBJ1-1; no reliable D call. Germline CDR1 reads MNHNY; CDR2 reads SVGAGI (reference sequence). The CDR3 runs 12 residues. With 6 bases removed from V and 3 bases from J, the gap between germline ends came to 8 bases.

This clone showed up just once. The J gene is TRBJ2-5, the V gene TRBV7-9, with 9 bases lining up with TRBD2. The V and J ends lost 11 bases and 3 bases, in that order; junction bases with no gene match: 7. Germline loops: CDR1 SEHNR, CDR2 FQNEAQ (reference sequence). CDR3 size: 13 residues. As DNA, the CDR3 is TGTGCCGGGGAGCTAGCGGGGAAAGAGACCCAGTACTTC. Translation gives CAGELAGKETQYF.

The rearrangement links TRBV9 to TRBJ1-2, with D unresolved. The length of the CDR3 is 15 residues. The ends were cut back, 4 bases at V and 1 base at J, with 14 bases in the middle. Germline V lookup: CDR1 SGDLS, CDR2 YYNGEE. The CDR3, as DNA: TGTGCCAGCAGCCCCGGGGTACAAGTTAACTATGGCTACACCTTC. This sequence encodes CASSPGVQVNYGYTF. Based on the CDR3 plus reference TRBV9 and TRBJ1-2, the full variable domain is DSGVTQTPKHLITATGQRVTLRCSPRSGDLSVYWYQQSLDQGLQFLIQYYNGEERAKGNILERFSAQQFPDLHSELNLSSLELGDSALYFCASSPGVQVNYGYTFGSGTRLTVV.